This T cell receptor beta chain is from a study of glioma-infiltrating T cells after dendritic cell vaccination. Study details: Autologous tumor lysate was loaded overnight onto monocyte-derived dendritic cells grown 7 to 8 days with IL-4 and GM-CSF.

No glioblastoma patient carried an isocitrate dehydrogenase mutation. Blood PBMC samples: pre-vaccination, two weeks post third vaccination, and at tumor progression. The primer mix had 60 V beta and 13 J beta primers. Some clones are missing from TCRdb's copy, which holds only in-frame ones; the method was immunoSEQ multiplex PCR. The profile shows 75,000 to 100,000 clones, approximately 80% of them singletons. Germline V gene sequence: CDR1 LNHDA, CDR2 SQIVND (reference sequence). Trimming pared 1 base from V and 1 base from J, leaving 10 bases between. There are 15 residues in the CDR3. The sequencing used blood, collected before dendritic cell vaccination. The source is a human donor with glioblastoma. The chain has TRBV19 and TRBJ1-1; D call uncertain. For the CDR3, the DNA is TGTGCCAGTAGTATAGCGGCCGCAGGGAACACTGAAGCTTTCTTT. It yields the protein CASSIAAAGNTEAFF. The whole variable domain, remainder taken from reference TRBV19 and TRBJ1-1, is DGGITQSPKYLFRKEGQNVTLSCEQNLNHDAMYWYRQDPGQGLRLIYYSQIVNDFQKGDIAEGYSVSREKKESFPLTVTSAQKNPTAFYLCASSIAAAGNTEAFFGQGTRLTVV.